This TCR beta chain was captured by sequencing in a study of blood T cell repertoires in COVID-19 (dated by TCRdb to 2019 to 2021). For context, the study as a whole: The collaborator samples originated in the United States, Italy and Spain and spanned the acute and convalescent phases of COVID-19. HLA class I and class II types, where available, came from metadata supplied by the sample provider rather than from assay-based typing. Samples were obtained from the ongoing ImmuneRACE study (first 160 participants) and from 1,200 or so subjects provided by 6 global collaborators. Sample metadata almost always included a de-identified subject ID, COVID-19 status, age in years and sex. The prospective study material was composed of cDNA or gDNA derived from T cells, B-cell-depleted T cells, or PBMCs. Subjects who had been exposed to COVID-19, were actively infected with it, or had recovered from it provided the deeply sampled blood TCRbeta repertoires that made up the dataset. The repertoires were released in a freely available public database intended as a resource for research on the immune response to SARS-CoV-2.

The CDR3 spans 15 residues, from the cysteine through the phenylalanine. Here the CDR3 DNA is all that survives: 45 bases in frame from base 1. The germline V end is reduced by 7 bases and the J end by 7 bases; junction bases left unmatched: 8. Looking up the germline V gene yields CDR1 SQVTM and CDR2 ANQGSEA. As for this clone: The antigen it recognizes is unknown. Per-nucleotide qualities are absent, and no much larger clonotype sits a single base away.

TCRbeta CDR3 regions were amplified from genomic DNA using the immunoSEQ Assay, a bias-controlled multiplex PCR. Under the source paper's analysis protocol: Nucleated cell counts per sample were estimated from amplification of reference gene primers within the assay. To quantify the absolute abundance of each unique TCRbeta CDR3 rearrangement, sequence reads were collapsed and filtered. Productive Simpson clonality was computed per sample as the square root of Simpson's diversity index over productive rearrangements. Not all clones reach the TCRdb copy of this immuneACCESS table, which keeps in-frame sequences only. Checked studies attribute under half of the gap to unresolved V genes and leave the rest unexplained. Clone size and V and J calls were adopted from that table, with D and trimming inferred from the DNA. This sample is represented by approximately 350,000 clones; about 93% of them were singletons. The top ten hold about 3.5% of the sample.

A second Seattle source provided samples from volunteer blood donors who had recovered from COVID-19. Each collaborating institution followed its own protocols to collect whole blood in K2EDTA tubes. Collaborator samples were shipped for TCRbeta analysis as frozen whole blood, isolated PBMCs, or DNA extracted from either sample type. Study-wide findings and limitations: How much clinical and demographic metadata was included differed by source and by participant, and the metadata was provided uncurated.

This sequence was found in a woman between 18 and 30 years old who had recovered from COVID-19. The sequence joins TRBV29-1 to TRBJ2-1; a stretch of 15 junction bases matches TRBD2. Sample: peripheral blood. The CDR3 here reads CSAAYGTSGRNEQFF. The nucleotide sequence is TGCAGCGCGGCTTACGGGACTAGCGGGAGGAATGAGCAGTTCTTC.